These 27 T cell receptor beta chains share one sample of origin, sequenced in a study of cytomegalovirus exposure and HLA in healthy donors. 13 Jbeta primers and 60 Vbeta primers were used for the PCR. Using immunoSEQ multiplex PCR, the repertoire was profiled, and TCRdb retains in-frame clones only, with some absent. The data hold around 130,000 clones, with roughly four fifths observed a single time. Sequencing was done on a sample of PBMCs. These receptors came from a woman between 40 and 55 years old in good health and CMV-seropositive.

The CDR3, as DNA: TGTGCCCTCCAGGGGGACGGGGGAAGGTCGTGGGACACTGAAGCTTTCTTT. This sequence encodes CALQGDGGRSWDTEAFF. The chain recombines TRBV2 with TRBJ1-1; 7 positions agree with TRBD1. The CDR3 runs to 17 residues. In germline, CDR1 is SNHLY, CDR2 FYNNEI. V lost 11 bases and J lost 3; bases outside the gene matches: 21.

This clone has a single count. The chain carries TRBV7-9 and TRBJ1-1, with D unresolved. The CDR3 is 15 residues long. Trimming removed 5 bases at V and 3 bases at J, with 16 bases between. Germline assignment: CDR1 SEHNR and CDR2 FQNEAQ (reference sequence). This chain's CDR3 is CASSPPGEVDTEAFF. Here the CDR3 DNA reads TGTGCCAGCAGCCCTCCCGGGGAGGTGGACACTGAAGCTTTCTTT. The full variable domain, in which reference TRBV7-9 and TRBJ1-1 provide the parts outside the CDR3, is DTGVSQNPRHKITKRGQNVTFRCDPISEHNRLYWYRQTLGQGPEFLTYFQNEAQLEKSRLLSDRFSAERPKGSFSTLEIQRTEQGDSAMYLCASSPPGEVDTEAFFGQGTRLTVV.

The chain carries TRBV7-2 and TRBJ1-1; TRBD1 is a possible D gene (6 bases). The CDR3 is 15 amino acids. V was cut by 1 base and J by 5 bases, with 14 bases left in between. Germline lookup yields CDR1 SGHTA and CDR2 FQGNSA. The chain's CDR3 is CASSLEAGVDTEAFF. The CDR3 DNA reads TGTGCCAGCAGCTTAGAAGCAGGGGTGGATACTGAAGCTTTCTTT. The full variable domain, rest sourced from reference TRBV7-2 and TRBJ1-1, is GAGVSQSPSNKVTEKGKDVELRCDPISGHTALYWYRQSLGQGLEFLIYFQGNSAPDKSGLPSDRFSAERTGGSVSTLTIQRTQQEDSAVYLCASSLEAGVDTEAFFGQGTRLTVV.

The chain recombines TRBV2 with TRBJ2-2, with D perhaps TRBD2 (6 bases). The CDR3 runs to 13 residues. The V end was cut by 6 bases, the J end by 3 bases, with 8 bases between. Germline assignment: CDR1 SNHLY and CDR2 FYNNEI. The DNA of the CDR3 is TGTGCCAGCAGAGGGACTCACACCGGGGAGCTGTTTTTT. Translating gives CASRGTHTGELFF.

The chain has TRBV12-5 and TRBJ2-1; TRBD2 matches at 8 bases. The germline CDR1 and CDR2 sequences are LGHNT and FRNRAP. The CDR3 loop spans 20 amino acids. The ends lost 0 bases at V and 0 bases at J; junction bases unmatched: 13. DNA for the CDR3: TGTGCTAGTGGTTTGGTACGGTTCCAGCGGGAGTTTTTCTCCTACAATGAGCAGTTCTTC. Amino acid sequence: CASGLVRFQREFFSYNEQFF.

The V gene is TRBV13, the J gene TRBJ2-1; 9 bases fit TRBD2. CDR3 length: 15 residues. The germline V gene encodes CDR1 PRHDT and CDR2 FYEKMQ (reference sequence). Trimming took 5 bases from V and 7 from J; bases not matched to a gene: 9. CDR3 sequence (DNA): TGTGCCAGCAGCCTGGCGGGGGGGCCGCAGAATGAGCAGTTCTTC. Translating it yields CASSLAGGPQNEQFF.

Here the CDR3 reads CAISEVGTSGGAQETQYF. Here the CDR3 DNA reads TGTGCCATCAGTGAAGTAGGGACTAGCGGGGGGGCCCAAGAGACCCAGTACTTC. J is TRBJ2-5 and V is TRBV10-3; 16 bases align to TRBD2. Germline V gives CDR1 ENHRY, CDR2 SYGVKD. Trimming removed 3 bases from V and 1 base from J; junction bases left unmatched: 5. The CDR3 has 18 residues.

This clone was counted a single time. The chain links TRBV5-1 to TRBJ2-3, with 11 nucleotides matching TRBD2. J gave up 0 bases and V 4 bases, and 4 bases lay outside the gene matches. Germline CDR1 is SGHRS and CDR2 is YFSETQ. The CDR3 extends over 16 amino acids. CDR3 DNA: TGCGCCAGCAGCGCGACTAGCGGGACTAGCACAGATACGCAGTATTTT. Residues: CASSATSGTSTDTQYF.

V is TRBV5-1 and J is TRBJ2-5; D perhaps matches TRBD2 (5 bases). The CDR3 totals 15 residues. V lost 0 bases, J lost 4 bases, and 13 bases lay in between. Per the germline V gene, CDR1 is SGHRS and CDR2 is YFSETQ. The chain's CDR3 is CASSLGSGVRETQYF. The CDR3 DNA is TGCGCCAGCAGCTTGGGGTCCGGGGTTCGAGAGACCCAGTACTTC.

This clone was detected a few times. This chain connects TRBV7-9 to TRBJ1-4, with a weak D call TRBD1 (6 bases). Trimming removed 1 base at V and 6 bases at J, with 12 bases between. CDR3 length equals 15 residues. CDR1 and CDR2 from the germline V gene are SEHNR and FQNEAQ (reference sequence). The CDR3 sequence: CASSLEVGTHEKLFF. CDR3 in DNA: TGTGCCAGCAGCTTAGAGGTCGGGACACATGAAAAACTGTTTTTT.

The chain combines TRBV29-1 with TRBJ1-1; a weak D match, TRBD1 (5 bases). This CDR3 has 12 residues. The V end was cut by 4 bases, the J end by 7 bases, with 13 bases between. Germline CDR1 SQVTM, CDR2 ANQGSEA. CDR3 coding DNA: TGCAGCGTTGCCACGGACAAAGGTGAAGCTTTCTTT. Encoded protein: CSVATDKGEAFF.

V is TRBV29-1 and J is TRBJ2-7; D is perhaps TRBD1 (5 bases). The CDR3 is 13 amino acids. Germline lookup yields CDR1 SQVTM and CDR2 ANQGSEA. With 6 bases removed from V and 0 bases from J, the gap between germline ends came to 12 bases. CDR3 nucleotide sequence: TGCAGCGTCGACAGCGAAAGCTCCTACGAGCAGTACTTC. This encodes CSVDSESSYEQYF.

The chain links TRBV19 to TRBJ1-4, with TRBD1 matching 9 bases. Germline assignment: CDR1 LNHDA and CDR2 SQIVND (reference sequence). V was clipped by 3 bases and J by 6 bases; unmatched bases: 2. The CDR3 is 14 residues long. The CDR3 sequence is CASSMRQGDEKLFF. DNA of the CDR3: TGTGCCAGTAGTATGCGACAGGGGGATGAAAAACTGTTTTTT.

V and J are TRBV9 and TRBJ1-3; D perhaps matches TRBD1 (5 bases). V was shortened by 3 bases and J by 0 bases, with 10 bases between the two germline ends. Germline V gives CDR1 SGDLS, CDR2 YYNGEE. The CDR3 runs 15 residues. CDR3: CASSATGHSGNTIYF. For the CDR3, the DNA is TGTGCCAGCAGCGCAACAGGCCACTCTGGAAACACCATATATTTT.

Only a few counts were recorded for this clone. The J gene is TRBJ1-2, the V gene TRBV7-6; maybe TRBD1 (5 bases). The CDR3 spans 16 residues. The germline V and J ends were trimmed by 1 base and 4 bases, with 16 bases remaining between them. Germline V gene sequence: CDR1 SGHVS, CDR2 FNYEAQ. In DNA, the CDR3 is TGTGCCAGCAGCTTAGAATTGGGACTATCGGGCTATGGCTACACCTTC. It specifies CASSLELGLSGYGYTF.

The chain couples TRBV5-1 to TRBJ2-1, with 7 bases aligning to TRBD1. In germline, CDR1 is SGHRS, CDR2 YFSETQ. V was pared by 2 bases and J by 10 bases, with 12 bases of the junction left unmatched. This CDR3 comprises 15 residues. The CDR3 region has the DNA TGCGCCAGCAGCTTTGACAGGGCCTCGTTTGGGGAGCAGTTCTTC. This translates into CASSFDRASFGEQFF.

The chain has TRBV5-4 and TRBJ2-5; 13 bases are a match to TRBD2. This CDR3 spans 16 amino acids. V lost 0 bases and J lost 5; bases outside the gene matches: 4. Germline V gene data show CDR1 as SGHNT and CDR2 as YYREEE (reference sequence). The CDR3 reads CASSLAGLAGYETQYF. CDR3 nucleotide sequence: TGTGCCAGCAGCTTGGCGGGACTAGCGGGGTACGAGACCCAGTACTTC.

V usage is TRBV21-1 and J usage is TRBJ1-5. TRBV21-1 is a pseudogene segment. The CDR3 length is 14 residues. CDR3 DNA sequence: TGTGCCAGCAGAAACACGGGGGGCACTCAGCCCCAGCATTTT. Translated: CASRNTGGTQPQHF.

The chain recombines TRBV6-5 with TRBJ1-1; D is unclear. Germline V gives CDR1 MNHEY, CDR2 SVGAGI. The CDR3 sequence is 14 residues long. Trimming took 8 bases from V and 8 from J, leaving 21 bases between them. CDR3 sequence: CASVFAGQETEAFF. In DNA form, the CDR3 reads TGTGCCAGCGTATTTGCTGGGCAAGAGACCGAAGCTTTCTTT.

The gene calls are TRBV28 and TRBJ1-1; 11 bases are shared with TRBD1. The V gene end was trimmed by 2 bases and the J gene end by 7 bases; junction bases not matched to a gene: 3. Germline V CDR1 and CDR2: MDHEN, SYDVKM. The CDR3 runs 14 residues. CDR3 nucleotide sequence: TGTGCCAGCAGTTTAGGTGGGACAGGGGGTGAAGCTTTCTTT. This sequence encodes CASSLGGTGGEAFF.

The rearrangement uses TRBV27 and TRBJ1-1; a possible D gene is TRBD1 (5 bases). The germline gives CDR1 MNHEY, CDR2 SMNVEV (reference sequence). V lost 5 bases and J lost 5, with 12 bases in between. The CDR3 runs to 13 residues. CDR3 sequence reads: CASSVRGRTEAFF. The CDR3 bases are TGTGCCAGCAGTGTTAGGGGTAGGACTGAAGCTTTCTTT.

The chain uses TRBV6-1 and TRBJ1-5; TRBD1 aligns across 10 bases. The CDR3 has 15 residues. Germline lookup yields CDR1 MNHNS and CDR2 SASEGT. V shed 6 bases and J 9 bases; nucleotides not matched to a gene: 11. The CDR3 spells CASRSGTGVMRPQHF. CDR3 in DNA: TGTGCCAGCAGATCCGGGACAGGGGTGATGAGGCCCCAGCATTTT.

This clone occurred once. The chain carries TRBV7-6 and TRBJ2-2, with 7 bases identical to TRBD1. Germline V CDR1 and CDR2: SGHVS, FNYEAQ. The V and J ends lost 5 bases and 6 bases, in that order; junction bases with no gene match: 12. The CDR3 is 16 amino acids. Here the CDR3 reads CASSIRDSLLAGELFF. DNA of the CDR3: TGTGCCAGCAGCATCCGGGACAGTCTACTCGCCGGGGAGCTGTTTTTT.

The CDR3 loop is CASSLSVSGTGGGETQYF. In DNA, the CDR3 is TGTGCCAGCAGTTTATCCGTCTCCGGGACAGGGGGCGGAGAGACCCAGTACTTC. The chain employs TRBV28 and TRBJ2-5, with 12 bases lining up with TRBD1. Germline lookup yields CDR1 MDHEN and CDR2 SYDVKM. The CDR3 is 18 residues long. V was pared by 1 base and J by 4 bases, with 10 bases of the junction left unmatched.

The CDR3 DNA sequence: TGTGCCAGCAGCGTAACACAGGGGGCCGGGGAGACCCAGTACTTC. This sequence encodes CASSVTQGAGETQYF. V and J are TRBV2 and TRBJ2-5; 9 bases fit TRBD1. The CDR3 has 15 amino acids. CDR1 and CDR2 from the germline V gene are SNHLY and FYNNEI. J lost 5 bases, V lost 6 bases, and 10 bases had no gene match.

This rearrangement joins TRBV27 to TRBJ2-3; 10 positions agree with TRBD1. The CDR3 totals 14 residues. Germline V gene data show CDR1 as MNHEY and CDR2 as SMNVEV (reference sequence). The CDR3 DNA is TGTGGAACCGGGACAGGGGACTTGAGGGATACGCAGTATTTT. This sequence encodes CGTGTGDLRDTQYF.

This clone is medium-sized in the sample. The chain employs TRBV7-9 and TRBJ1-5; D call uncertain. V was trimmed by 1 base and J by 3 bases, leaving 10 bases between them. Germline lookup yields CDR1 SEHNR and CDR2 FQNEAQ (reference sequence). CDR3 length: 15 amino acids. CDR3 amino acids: CASSLESSINQPQHF. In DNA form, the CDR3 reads TGTGCCAGCAGCTTAGAGTCCTCTATCAATCAGCCCCAGCATTTT.